The TCR beta chain described here comes from a study of blood T cell repertoires in COVID-19. Turning to the study itself: T cells, B-cell-depleted T cells, or PBMCs provided the cDNA or gDNA that served as material.

The method was immunoSEQ multiplex PCR; TCRdb's version includes in-frame clones alone and lacks a portion of them. Of about 130,000 clones listed, around 83% are singletons. This CDR3 is 15 amino acids long. V was cut by 5 bases and J by 2 bases, with 10 bases left in between. Germline lookup yields CDR1 SGHTA and CDR2 FQGNSA. Residents of about two dozen US areas, aged roughly 18 to 89 years, made up the participants. In assigning cohorts, the study relied on participant-reported clinical history. The study counted Cohort 3 donors as recovered given two negative PCRs, clearance, or symptom resolution.

The TCR sequence derives from a man aged 30 to 39 who had recovered from COVID-19. Input material: PBMCs or T cells enriched from blood (not recorded which). This sequence joins TRBV7-2 and TRBJ2-6, with D possibly being TRBD1 (6 bases). CDR3 in amino acids: CASSKGHTGANVLTF. DNA of the CDR3: TGTGCCAGCAGCAAGGGACACACTGGGGCCAACGTCCTGACTTTC.